The 27 T cell receptor beta chains below were found in one sample sequenced in a study of T cells in Graves' hyperthyroidism and ophthalmopathy (dated by TCRdb to between 2017 and 2020). Receptor amplification or capture employed multiplex PCR. The sample was run on an Illumina HiSeq 2000. The TCR beta CDR3 regions were amplified from the RNA transcripts. The TCR CDR3 was subjected to a first round of RT-PCR using the HTBI primer set and the Qiagen OneStep RT-PCR kit. TCRdb reprocessed the public reads (quality trimming at Q25 with fastp, clone calling with MiXCR) and kept in-frame beta chains. One record per CDR3 amino acid sequence lists the most common genes and DNA. Here the sample has under 450,000 distinct CDR3 sequences; approximately 15% occur a single time. The biggest ten clones account for approximately 8% of the sample. Sequenced: blood. The receptors come from a woman between 18 and 29 years old with Graves' hyperthyroidism.

This clonotype was counted ten times or more. This rearrangement joins TRBV11-1 to TRBJ2-1; TRBD2 agrees at 7 bases. Germline V gene data show CDR1 as SGHAT and CDR2 as FQDESV (reference sequence). There are 10 residues in the CDR3. V trimming: 8 bases; J trimming: 9 bases; junction bases outside the gene matches: 1. CDR3 amino acids: CASAGVEQFF. Written as DNA, the CDR3 is TGTGCCAGCGCGGGGGTTGAGCAGTTCTTC.

In its sample, this clonotype was seen a few times. This chain uses TRBV30 with TRBJ2-1; D gene uncertain. Germline V CDR1 and CDR2: GTSNPN, SVGIG (reference sequence). The CDR3 has 13 amino acids. V lost 0 bases to trimming and J lost 4 bases, with 7 bases between them. CDR3 DNA: TGTGCCTGGAGTGTACCTGGTTACAATGAGCAGTTCTTC. It codes for CAWSVPGYNEQFF.

Turning to this clonotype: A read error is possible here, since a much larger clone lies one base away. This chain joins TRBV11-1 and TRBJ1-3; 7 nucleotides align to TRBD1. This CDR3 comprises 15 residues. The germline gives CDR1 SGHAT, CDR2 FQDESV (reference sequence). DNA of the CDR3: TGTGCCAGCAGCTTCCGGGACAGCTCTGGAAACACCACATATTTT. Amino acid sequence: CASSFRDSSGNTTYF.

Comments on this clonotype: This clone may be a read error of a much larger clone one base away. The chain has TRBV3-1 and TRBJ2-3; tentatively, D is TRBD2 (5 bases). The CDR3 is 18 amino acids. Germline CDR1 reads LGHDT; CDR2 reads YNNKEL (reference sequence). Deletions cut 0 bases from V and 0 bases from J, with 16 bases between. The CDR3 coding sequence is TGTGCCAGCAGCCAAGATCTGGGCAAGAGGGCAAGCACAGATACGCAGTATTTT. It specifies CASSQDLGKRASTDTQYF.

The chain uses TRBV24-1 and TRBJ1-3, with D hard to call. The CDR3 length is 16 residues. Germline V gene data show CDR1 as KGHDR and CDR2 as SFDVKD. V was shortened by 3 bases and J by 2 bases, with 13 bases between the two germline ends. CDR3 loop: CATSDGREHPGNTIYF. DNA for the CDR3: TGTGCCACCAGTGATGGACGCGAGCACCCTGGAAACACCATATATTTT.

This clonotype has at least ten counts. This rearrangement joins TRBV10-3 to TRBJ2-6, with D possibly being TRBD2 (5 bases). Germline V lookup: CDR1 ENHRY, CDR2 SYGVKD. The CDR3 spans 16 residues. V was cut by 0 bases and J by 0 bases, with 6 bases left in between. The DNA for the CDR3 is TGTGCCATCAGTGAGTCTCGGGGCTCTGGGGCCAACGTCCTGACTTTC. Protein product: CAISESRGSGANVLTF.

A few counts support this clonotype. The chain employs TRBV11-3 and TRBJ1-6; possible D gene TRBD1, 6 bases. Germline CDR1 reads SGHNT; CDR2 reads YENEEA. The CDR3 contains 15 residues. V lost 5 bases and J lost 4, with 12 bases in between. CDR3 DNA: TGTGCCAGCAGCCCACGGACAGATTATAATTCACCCCTCCACTTT. Encoded protein: CASSPRTDYNSPLHF.

The table lists this clonotype with many counts. V and J are TRBV5-1 and TRBJ2-1, with D maybe TRBD2 (6 bases). CDR3 length: 18 residues. Trimming removed 2 bases at V and 5 bases at J, with 23 bases between. Germline V lookup: CDR1 SGHRS, CDR2 YFSETQ. Here the CDR3 DNA reads TGCGCCAGCAGCTTCACTGGAGGAGTGGGAGGTAGCCACAATGAGCAGTTCTTC. Translation: CASSFTGGVGGSHNEQFF.

This clonotype was counted many times. V gene TRBV13 combines with J gene TRBJ2-7, with 14 positions matching TRBD2. V lost 4 bases, J lost 7 bases, and 21 bases stayed unmatched. The CDR3 runs to 20 residues. CDR1 is PRHDT and CDR2 is FYEKMQ in the germline V gene (reference sequence). The DNA for the CDR3 is TGTGCCAGCAGCTCTCCGACAGGGGCCGGACTAGCGGGAGGCCTACGGGAGCAGTACTTC. Protein product: CASSSPTGAGLAGGLREQYF.

This clonotype was detected ten times or more. The chain carries TRBV29-1 and TRBJ2-7, with TRBD2 identical over 8 bases. The V and J ends lost 0 bases and 1 base, in that order; junction bases with no gene match: 5. The V gene's germline CDR1 is SQVTM and CDR2 ANQGSEA. This CDR3 has 15 residues. CDR3 nucleotides: TGCAGCGTTGAAGAAGGTGCGGGAGGTTCCTACGAGCAGTACTTC. Translated: CSVEEGAGGSYEQYF.

The rearrangement links TRBV2 to TRBJ2-1; D is possibly TRBD1 (5 bases). Deletions cut 6 bases from V and 0 bases from J, with 9 bases between. Germline V gene lookup returns CDR1 SNHLY and CDR2 FYNNEI. The CDR3 is made up of 14 amino acids. The CDR3 nucleotides are TGTGCCAGCAGCGCAAGGGGCTCCTACAATGAGCAGTTCTTC. As protein: CASSARGSYNEQFF.

This clonotype was observed many times. The chain recombines TRBV9 with TRBJ1-2; TRBD1 is a possible D gene (5 bases). This CDR3 spans 15 amino acids. Trimming stripped 0 bases from V and 7 bases from J, with 16 bases between. CDR1 and CDR2 (germline): SGDLS, YYNGEE. CDR3 sequence (DNA): TGTGCCAGCAGCGTAGGCGGCCAGGGACGCTTTGGCTACACCTTC. Translation gives CASSVGGQGRFGYTF.

This clonotype was picked up many times. This rearrangement joins TRBV11-2 to TRBJ2-1; D might be TRBD1 or TRBD2, each matching 5 bases. V was shortened by 0 bases and J by 4 bases, with 13 bases between the two germline ends. The CDR3 runs to 16 residues. Germline loops: CDR1 SGHAT, CDR2 FQNNGV. CDR3 sequence: CASSLEGVTGYNEQFF. CDR3 bases: TGTGCCAGCAGCTTAGAGGGGGTGACGGGGTACAATGAGCAGTTCTTC.

The V and J genes are TRBV19 and TRBJ2-7; 8 bases align to TRBD1. The CDR3 consists of 14 residues. The germline V gene encodes CDR1 LNHDA and CDR2 SQIVND (reference sequence). V was pared by 7 bases and J by 4 bases, with 9 bases of the junction left unmatched. The CDR3: CASKVGQGAYEQYF. The CDR3 DNA is TGTGCCAGTAAAGTTGGACAGGGAGCGTACGAGCAGTACTTC.

This clonotype was seen many times. This rearrangement joins TRBV14 to TRBJ2-7; D unclear. This CDR3 comprises 14 residues. Trimming left V 0 bases short and J 4 bases short, with 10 bases between. Per the germline V gene, CDR1 is SGHDN and CDR2 is FVKESK. The CDR3, as DNA: TGTGCCAGCAGCCAAGAAGGTCAAGGTTACGAGCAGTACTTC. As protein: CASSQEGQGYEQYF.

This clonotype was picked up many times. The chain has TRBV12-3 or TRBV12-4 and TRBJ2-1, with D possibly TRBD2 on 6 matching bases. This CDR3 is 13 amino acids long. With 3 bases removed from V and 8 bases from J, the gap between germline ends came to 11 bases. The CDR3 sequence is CASSFMRGDEQFF. The CDR3 DNA follows: TGTGCCAGCAGTTTTATGCGGGGAGATGAGCAGTTCTTC.

This clonotype was counted many times. The gene calls are TRBV27 and TRBJ1-6, with D uncertain. CDR1 is MNHEY and CDR2 is SMNVEV in the germline V gene (reference sequence). The CDR3 covers 14 residues. V was pared by 3 bases and J by 7 bases, with 10 bases between. In DNA form, the CDR3 reads TGTGCCAGCAGTTTGGAGCAGAGGAATTCACCCCTCCACTTT. Protein: CASSLEQRNSPLHF.

This clonotype was counted at least ten times. The chain combines TRBV6-1 with TRBJ2-7; D may be TRBD2 (6 bases). In germline, CDR1 is MNHNS, CDR2 SASEGT. The V and J ends lost 6 bases and 5 bases respectively, with 20 bases between them. The CDR3 is 15 residues long. CDR3 residues: CASSDPGGRRHEQYF. The CDR3 coding sequence is TGTGCCAGCAGCGACCCTGGGGGGAGGCGCCACGAGCAGTACTTC.

This clonotype was seen at least ten times. J is TRBJ2-7 and V is TRBV29-1, with 12 bases fitting TRBD1. The CDR3 is 17 amino acids. Unmatched junction bases numbered 12, after V lost 6 bases and J lost 0 bases. CDR1 is SQVTM, CDR2 ANQGSEA, per germline. CDR3 nucleotide sequence: TGCAGCGTCCTAGCAGGGACAGGGGGCTTTAACTCCTACGAGCAGTACTTC. Translating gives CSVLAGTGGFNSYEQYF.

This clonotype was detected ten times or more. This rearrangement joins TRBV28 to TRBJ2-7, with D perhaps TRBD2 (5 bases). The CDR3 is 13 residues long. Trimming cost V 2 bases and J 2 bases, with 7 bases left between them. The germline V gene encodes CDR1 MDHEN and CDR2 SYDVKM. The CDR3 DNA reads TGTGCCAGCAGTTTACTCGGGGCCTACGAGCAGTACTTC. Translating it yields CASSLLGAYEQYF.

This chain joins TRBV15 and TRBJ1-2; D unresolved. This CDR3 contains 13 residues. Trimming took off 6 bases at V and 7 bases at J, with 15 bases between the two ends. Germline values: CDR1 LNHNV, CDR2 YYDKDF (reference sequence). The CDR3: CATREREERGYTF. The DNA for the CDR3 is TGTGCCACCAGAGAGAGGGAGGAACGTGGCTACACCTTC.

Only a few counts were recorded for this clonotype. V gene TRBV9 combines with J gene TRBJ2-7; D may be TRBD1 or TRBD2 (5 bases each). V lost 2 bases and J 5 bases, leaving 20 bases between the germline ends. Germline loops: CDR1 SGDLS, CDR2 YYNGEE. The CDR3 runs 16 residues. The CDR3 protein is CASSVDEWGNDDEQYF. Written as DNA, the CDR3 is TGTGCCAGCAGCGTGGACGAGTGGGGGAATGATGACGAGCAGTACTTC. Full variable domain (rest looked up from reference TRBV9 and TRBJ2-7): DSGVTQTPKHLITATGQRVTLRCSPRSGDLSVYWYQQSLDQGLQFLIQYYNGEERAKGNILERFSAQQFPDLHSELNLSSLELGDSALYFCASSVDEWGNDDEQYFGPGTRLTVT.

The CDR3 loop is CAWSVGAGYGNQPQHF. Here the CDR3 DNA reads TGTGCCTGGAGTGTAGGAGCGGGTTATGGCAATCAGCCCCAGCATTTT. The chain carries TRBV30 and TRBJ1-5; D gene ambiguous. In germline, CDR1 is GTSNPN, CDR2 SVGIG (reference sequence). Trimming pared 0 bases from V and 2 bases from J, leaving 14 bases between. This CDR3 comprises 16 residues.

The chain has TRBV18 and TRBJ2-3; D is possibly TRBD1 (5 bases). The CDR3 consists of 13 residues. V dropped 6 bases and J dropped 10 bases, with 17 bases sitting between them. CDR1 and CDR2 (germline): KGHSH, LQKENI. Written as DNA, the CDR3 is TGTGCCAGCTCCCCAAGTCCGCAGGGCCCGCAGTATTTT. Translation: CASSPSPQGPQYF.

This clonotype was detected ten times or more. The chain couples TRBV28 to TRBJ1-2, with D perhaps matching TRBD1 (6 bases). The germline V gene encodes CDR1 MDHEN and CDR2 SYDVKM. CDR3 length: 12 amino acids. Trimming took off 8 bases at V and 8 bases at J, with 15 bases between the two ends. Here the CDR3 DNA reads TGTGCCAGCGGCTCGTACAGGGCCGGCTACACCTTC. Translating it yields CASGSYRAGYTF.

The table lists this clonotype with many counts. J is TRBJ2-3 and V is TRBV29-1; TRBD1 is a possible D gene (5 bases). Trimming pared 5 bases from V and 2 bases from J, leaving 14 bases between. The CDR3 spans 14 residues. Germline V gene lookup returns CDR1 SQVTM and CDR2 ANQGSEA. This CDR3 reads CSVPGPGATDTQYF. The CDR3 nucleotides are TGCAGCGTTCCTGGCCCTGGGGCCACAGATACGCAGTATTTT.

The V call is TRBV4-1, the J call TRBJ2-7; 8 bases map to TRBD2. The CDR3 covers 16 residues. The V gene's germline CDR1 is MGHRA and CDR2 YSYEKL. The trim removed 0 bases at V and 2 bases at J, leaving 6 bases unmatched. The CDR3 bases are TGCGCCAGCAGCCAAGATCGGGGGGGGGGAGCCTACGAGCAGTACTTC. It encodes CASSQDRGGGAYEQYF.